This is a list of T cell receptor beta chains from one sample in a study of vaccination effects on CD4 cells after COVID-19. Profiled with immunoSEQ multiplex PCR; TCRdb holds only in-frame clones, not every one. Among tens of thousands of clones listed, just over 70% were seen once. Their antigens remain unidentified. Sequenced here: CD4+ T cells from PBMCs cultured without peptide, sampled before COVID-19 vaccination. These receptors were collected from a human donor who had a prior SARS-CoV-2 infection. The CDR3 runs from the conserved cysteine through the conserved F or W. The order of the fields is D gene, CDR3 length, V gene, J gene, clone size, CDR3 DNA, CDR3 protein. A D gene is named only where the DNA matches it firmly. Not all rows give a size; the values are once, few, many and, for expanded clones, a class.

NA	14	TRBV3-1/TRBV3-2	TRBJ1-4	NA	TGTGCCAGCAGCCAGGTTAACGGGGATGAAAAACTGTTTTTT	CASSQVNGDEKLFF
TRBD2	15	TRBV6-6	TRBJ2-7	few	TGTGCCAGCAGTTACTCAGGGGCGGGAGCGTACGAGCAGTACTTC	CASSYSGAGAYEQYF
NA	14	TRBV4-2	TRBJ2-5	NA	TGTGCCAGCAGCCAAGATTTGGGAAGGGAGACCCAGTACTTC	CASSQDLGRETQYF
TRBD1	14	TRBV3-1/TRBV3-2	TRBJ2-2	NA	TGTGCCACTACCGGGACAGGGGTGACCGGGGAGCTGTTTTTT	CATTGTGVTGELFF
TRBD1	14	TRBV2	TRBJ1-4	NA	TGTGCCAGCCTAACGGACAGGTCAAATGAAAAACTGTTTTTT	CASLTDRSNEKLFF
NA	12	TRBV30	TRBJ2-3	NA	TGTGCCTGGAGTGTAACGACAGATACGCAGTATTTT	CAWSVTTDTQYF
NA	12	TRBV28	TRBJ2-7	NA	TGTGCCAGCAGTTTATCGGGGGTGGAGCAGTACTTC	CASSLSGVEQYF
NA	13	TRBV7-9	TRBJ2-4	NA	TGTGCCAGCAGCTTTAAAGGGGAAAACATTCAGTACTTC	CASSFKGENIQYF
NA	11	TRBV30	TRBJ2-7	NA	TGTGCCTGGAGCACCTTCTACGAGCAGTACTTC	CAWSTFYEQYF
NA	12	TRBV30	TRBJ1-2	NA	TGTGCCTGGACTCAGGGTAACTATGGCTACACCTTC	CAWTQGNYGYTF
TRBD2	16	TRBV7-9	TRBJ2-1	NA	TGTGCCAGCAGCCCCCGGGGTAGCGGGGAATACAATGAGCAGTTCTTC	CASSPRGSGEYNEQFF
NA	14	TRBV11-2	TRBJ2-2	NA	TGTGCCAGCAGATGGGCGGAGAACACCGGGGAGCTGTTTTTT	CASRWAENTGELFF
NA	13	TRBV2	TRBJ1-2	NA	TGTGCCAGCAGTGACGACAGGAGCTATGGCTACACCTTC	CASSDDRSYGYTF
TRBD1	13	TRBV27	TRBJ1-6	NA	TGTGCCAGCAGTCACGGCAGGGGGTCACCCCTCCACTTT	CASSHGRGSPLHF
TRBD1	18	TRBV4-2	TRBJ1-3	NA	TGTGCCAGCAGCCAAGATGGAACTTGGACAGGTGTTGGAAACACCATATATTTT	CASSQDGTWTGVGNTIYF
NA	14	TRBV7-2	TRBJ1-2	NA	TGTGCCAGCAGCTTACAGGGGCTCCGGGGGGGCTACACCTTC	CASSLQGLRGGYTF
NA	13	TRBV2	TRBJ2-3	NA	TGTGCCAGCAGCCGGGACCGAAGAGATACGCAGTATTTT	CASSRDRRDTQYF
NA	13	TRBV4-3	TRBJ1-2	NA	TGCGCCAGCAGCAGGCAGACTAACTATGGCTACACCTTC	CASSRQTNYGYTF
TRBD2	18	TRBV18	TRBJ2-1	NA	TGTGCCAGCTCACCAAATATTAGAGGACTAGCGGCAAACAATGAGCAGTTCTTC	CASSPNIRGLAANNEQFF
NA	16	TRBV6-6	TRBJ1-5	NA	TGTGCCAGCAGTTACTTTGCGGGGGATAGCAATCAGCCCCAGCATTTT	CASSYFAGDSNQPQHF
NA	14	TRBV6-5	TRBJ2-7	NA	TGTGCCAGCAGTTACCACAATCTTCTAAACGAGCAGTACTTC	CASSYHNLLNEQYF
NA	15	TRBV7-8	TRBJ1-5	NA	TGTGCCAGCAGCTTATCTGACTTCCCTTATCAGCCCCAGCATTTT	CASSLSDFPYQPQHF
TRBD2	17	TRBV3-1/TRBV3-2	TRBJ2-3	NA	TGTGCCAGCAGCCAAGATGTTCGGAGAGCGGGGGAAGATACGCAGTATTTT	CASSQDVRRAGEDTQYF
NA	14	TRBV6-5	TRBJ2-3	NA	TGTGCCAGCAGTTCCGGTCCCTCCGGGACCGAGAAATATTTT	CASSSGPSGTEKYF
NA	18	TRBV5-1	TRBJ2-2	NA	TGCGCCAGCAGCTTGCCAATGGGCCAGGGCGACCCAACCGGGGAGCTGTTTTTT	CASSLPMGQGDPTGELFF
NA	17	TRBV27	TRBJ1-4	NA	TGTGCCAGCAGTTTAAGTTGGGCAGATTCAACTAATGAAAAACTGTTTTTT	CASSLSWADSTNEKLFF
NA	13	TRBV15	TRBJ1-2	NA	TGTGCCACCAGCAGAGGTGCAGAGTATGGCTACACCTTC	CATSRGAEYGYTF
NA	18	TRBV2	TRBJ2-7	NA	TGTGCCAGCAGTGAAGCGCTTCTCGGGGCTGTAGAGAACTACGAGCAGTACTTC	CASSEALLGAVENYEQYF
TRBD1	14	TRBV19	TRBJ1-2	few	TGTGCCAGCGCTACGACGGGACAGGGTGATTACCGTCTATTC	CASATTGQGDYRLF
NA	13	TRBV7-3	TRBJ1-1	few	TGTGCCAGCAGCCAAGGAGGGAGCACTGAAGCTTTCTTT	CASSQGGSTEAFF
NA	15	TRBV9	TRBJ1-2	NA	TGTGCCAGCAGCGTAGCCCCAGGTGATTCCTATGGCTACACCTTC	CASSVAPGDSYGYTF
NA	13	TRBV6-5	TRBJ1-5	NA	TGTGCCAGCGTCGGTCAGTACAATCAGCCCCAGCATTTT	CASVGQYNQPQHF
NA	13	TRBV4-2	TRBJ2-7	NA	TGTGCCAGCAGCCAAGGCAGGCACTACGAGCAGTACTTC	CASSQGRHYEQYF
NA	16	TRBV7-9	TRBJ2-1	few	TGTGCCAGCAGCTTATCCCTCGCGGGGTCCTACAATGAGCAGTTCTTC	CASSLSLAGSYNEQFF
NA	13	TRBV30	TRBJ2-3	NA	TGTGCCTGGAGTAAGGACGGGAGAGCTACGCAGTATTTT	CAWSKDGRATQYF
NA	13	TRBV15	TRBJ2-2	few	TGTGCCACCAGCAGAGATCACACCGGGGAGCTGTTTTTT	CATSRDHTGELFF
NA	17	TRBV9	TRBJ2-1	NA	TGTGCCAGCAGCGGGGGTGGTGGGGTCGACTCCTACAATGAGCAGTTCTTC	CASSGGGGVDSYNEQFF
TRBD2	15	TRBV27	TRBJ2-1	NA	TGTGCCAGCAGTTTACTCGGGAGGGCCTGGGAAGAGCAGTTCTTC	CASSLLGRAWEEQFF
TRBD2	15	TRBV5-4	TRBJ2-1	NA	TGTGCCAGCAGCAGAGCGGGGGGGCCATACAATGAGCAGTTCTTC	CASSRAGGPYNEQFF
NA	19	TRBV28	TRBJ2-7	NA	TGTGCCAGCAGTCCCTCTCAACAGGGCCCTCGTACTAATACCTACGAGCAGTACTTC	CASSPSQQGPRTNTYEQYF
TRBD1	14	TRBV4-3	TRBJ1-2	few	TGCGCCAGCAGCCAAGCCGACAGGGACTATGGCTACACCTTC	CASSQADRDYGYTF
TRBD1	17	TRBV5-4	TRBJ2-3	NA	TGTGCCACCTGGCGGGACAGGAGACCTATTAGCACAGATACGCAGTATTTT	CATWRDRRPISTDTQYF
NA	15	TRBV6-5	TRBJ1-1	few	TGTGCCAGCAGTCGCTCCCCTATCCGAAACACTGAAGCTTTCTTT	CASSRSPIRNTEAFF
TRBD1	15	TRBV7-2	TRBJ1-2	NA	TGTGCCAGCAGCCCACAGGGGGCTGGCTATAGCGGCTACACCTTC	CASSPQGAGYSGYTF
NA	16	TRBV7-8	TRBJ2-3	few	TGTGCCAGCAGCTATGGGCGGGAACTGATCACAGATACGCAGTATTTT	CASSYGRELITDTQYF
TRBD2	14	TRBV30	TRBJ2-5	NA	TGTGCCTGGAGTGGCCTAGCGGGGTTTGAGACCCAGTACTTC	CAWSGLAGFETQYF
NA	14	TRBV7-2	TRBJ1-1	few	TGTGCCAGCAGCCCCGGGGGGGCGCGGTATGAAGCTTTCTTT	CASSPGGARYEAFF
TRBD2	16	TRBV7-3	TRBJ2-1	once	TGTGCCAGCAGGAGGACTAGCAGCAGCTCCTACAATGAGCAGTTCTTC	CASRRTSSSSYNEQFF
TRBD1	16	TRBV5-5	TRBJ1-2	few	TGTGCCAGCAGCTTGGTTTCGGGACAGGTAACTTATGGCTACACCTTC	CASSLVSGQVTYGYTF
NA	16	TRBV7-9	TRBJ1-2	few	TGTGCCAGCAGCCCCCTGGGGGGGGGAACTAACTATGGCTACACCTTC	CASSPLGGGTNYGYTF
NA	13	TRBV7-3	TRBJ1-2	NA	TGTGCCAGCAGCGTCGGGGGGGGATACGGCTACACCTTC	CASSVGGGYGYTF
TRBD2	15	TRBV2	TRBJ2-4	NA	TGTGCCAGCAGTGTGACTAGCTGGACCAAAAACATTCAGTACTTC	CASSVTSWTKNIQYF